What follows are 16 T cell receptor beta chains derived from one specimen sequenced in a study of T cell responses to AZD1222 COVID-19 vaccine. Using immunoSEQ multiplex PCR, the repertoire was profiled, and TCRdb retains in-frame clones only, with some absent. In the table there are roughly 100,000 clones, about nine tenths of which are singletons. This sample comprised peripheral blood, obtained on day 0 of AZD1222 vaccination. The receptors originated from an adult in good health.

This chain connects TRBV11-1 to TRBJ1-1; TRBD1 aligns across 10 bases. V lost 0 bases, J lost 6 bases, and 7 bases stayed unmatched. In germline, CDR1 is SGHAT, CDR2 FQDESV (reference sequence). This CDR3 comprises 16 residues. The CDR3: CASSLARGTGAAEAFF. The CDR3 nucleotides are TGTGCCAGCAGCTTAGCGCGAGGGACAGGGGCCGCTGAAGCTTTCTTT. Full variable domain (missing parts from reference TRBV11-1 and TRBJ1-1): EAEVAQSPRYKITEKSQAVAFWCDPISGHATLYWYRQILGQGPELLVQFQDESVVDDSQLPKDRFSAERLKGVDSTLKIQPAELGDSAMYLCASSLARGTGAAEAFFGQGTRLTVV.

The V and J genes are TRBV6-1 and TRBJ2-7; tentatively, D is TRBD1 (7 bases). CDR1 is MNHNS, CDR2 SASEGT, per germline. This CDR3 is 16 amino acids long. V lost 2 bases and J 1 base, leaving 15 bases between the germline ends. Here the CDR3 DNA reads TGTGCCAGCAGTGAAAGTCTGACAGGGAGGTCCTACGAGCAGTACTTC. This gives the protein CASSESLTGRSYEQYF.

The chain combines TRBV5-1 with TRBJ2-1; TRBD2 aligns across 8 bases. The CDR3 spans 13 residues. Germline assignment: CDR1 SGHRS and CDR2 YFSETQ. The J segment lost 6 bases and the V segment lost 4 bases, leaving 3 bases of the junction unmatched. CDR3: CASSIGLANEQFF. Written as DNA, the CDR3 is TGCGCCAGCAGCATCGGACTAGCCAATGAGCAGTTCTTC. Looking up the rest from reference TRBV5-1 and TRBJ2-1 gives the full variable domain: KAGVTQTPRYLIKTRGQQVTLSCSPISGHRSVSWYQQTPGQGLQFLFEYFSETQRNKGNFPGRFSGRQFSNSRSEMNVSTLELGDSALYLCASSIGLANEQFFGPGTRLTVL.

J is TRBJ2-1 and V is TRBV6-5, with 7 bases identical to TRBD2. The CDR3 is made up of 15 amino acids. CDR1 MNHEY and CDR2 SVGAGI come from the germline V gene. V dropped 0 bases and J dropped 6; count of bases not matched to a gene: 5. This chain's CDR3 is CASSYSAGATNEQFF. The CDR3, as DNA: TGTGCCAGCAGTTACTCCGCGGGAGCAACCAATGAGCAGTTCTTC.

The chain combines TRBV7-2 with TRBJ2-2, with D possibly TRBD2 on 5 matching bases. The CDR3 runs 13 residues. The germline V gene encodes CDR1 SGHTA and CDR2 FQGNSA. V was shortened by 8 bases and J by 5 bases, with 12 bases between the two germline ends. The CDR3: CASREGATGELFF. For the CDR3, the DNA is TGTGCCAGCCGCGAGGGAGCAACCGGGGAGCTGTTTTTT.

The rearrangement uses TRBV28 and TRBJ2-1; 10 positions agree with TRBD1. The germline V gene has CDR1 MDHEN and CDR2 SYDVKM. The CDR3 runs 16 residues. The trim removed 6 bases at V and 3 bases at J, leaving 8 bases unmatched. CDR3 bases: TGTGCCAGCAGCTTTGGACAGGGGGAAGGCTACAATGAGCAGTTCTTC. Its protein is CASSFGQGEGYNEQFF.

The genes are TRBV19 and TRBJ1-1; perhaps TRBD1 as D (6 bases). Trimming cost V 5 bases and J 8 bases, with 12 bases left between them. The CDR3 consists of 12 residues. Germline CDR1 reads LNHDA; CDR2 reads SQIVND (reference sequence). The CDR3 DNA reads as TGTGCCAGTAGTCCAGACAGGCTAGAAGCTTTCTTT. Protein sequence: CASSPDRLEAFF.

This clone occurred a few times. The chain carries TRBV5-6 and TRBJ1-3; D gene unclear. Germline V gene sequence: CDR1 SGHDT, CDR2 YYEEEE. V dropped 5 bases and J dropped 4 bases, with 4 bases sitting between them. This CDR3 comprises 11 residues. The DNA for the CDR3 is TGTGCCAGCAGTTCCGGAAACACCATATATTTT. It translates to CASSSGNTIYF.

The chain has TRBV20-1 and TRBJ2-7; possibly TRBD1 for D (6 bases). CDR1 DFQATT and CDR2 SNEGSKA come from the germline V gene (reference sequence). Between the trimmed V and J ends, which lost 3 bases and 7 bases, there was a span of 10 bases. This CDR3 region has 11 residues. CDR3 coding DNA: TGCAGTGCTAGGGGGGCTGGGGAGCAGTACTTC. Encoded protein: CSARGAGEQYF.

The chain uses TRBV19 and TRBJ2-7; D is uncertain. V was shortened by 7 bases and J by 3 bases, with 7 bases between the two germline ends. Germline lookup yields CDR1 LNHDA and CDR2 SQIVND (reference sequence). This CDR3 comprises 11 residues. CDR3 in amino acids: CASKGNYEQYF. In DNA, the CDR3 is TGTGCCAGTAAGGGAAACTACGAGCAGTACTTC.

The rearrangement links TRBV7-2 to TRBJ1-4; TRBD1 matches at 8 bases. The CDR3 covers 13 residues. The trim removed 4 bases at V and 17 bases at J, leaving 12 bases unmatched. The germline gives CDR1 SGHTA, CDR2 FQGNSA. CDR3 loop: CASSSSQGADLFF. DNA of the CDR3: TGTGCCAGCAGCTCATCTCAGGGGGCTGATCTTTTTTTT.

The V gene is TRBV4-1, the J gene TRBJ2-7, with D perhaps TRBD2 (5 bases). Trimming removed 4 bases from V and 3 bases from J, with 16 bases in between. This CDR3 spans 15 amino acids. CDR1 is MGHRA and CDR2 is YSYEKL in the germline V gene. The DNA of the CDR3 is TGCGCCAGCAGCCCACTCGGACTGCCCAGCTACGAGCAGTACTTC. This translates into CASSPLGLPSYEQYF.

DNA for the CDR3: TGTGCCAGCAGTGACCTCGGGACTAGCGTTCTTCAAGAGACCCAGTACTTC. The encoded protein is CASSDLGTSVLQETQYF. The chain carries TRBV2 and TRBJ2-5; 10 bases are a match to TRBD2. The CDR3 totals 17 residues. V gave up 3 bases and J gave up 2 bases; unmatched junction bases: 9. Germline V CDR1 and CDR2: SNHLY, FYNNEI. The whole variable domain, filled in from reference TRBV2 and TRBJ2-5, reads EPEVTQTPSHQVTQMGQEVILRCVPISNHLYFYWYRQILGQKVEFLVSFYNNEISEKSEIFDDQFSVERPDGSNFTLKIRSTKLEDSAMYFCASSDLGTSVLQETQYFGPGTRLLVL.

This clone has only one observation. The rearrangement links TRBV30 to TRBJ2-7, with 9 bases fitting TRBD2. CDR3 length: 15 residues. V shed 0 bases, J shed 4 bases, and the junction held 7 bases outside the gene matches. CDR1 and CDR2 (germline): GTSNPN, SVGIG (reference sequence). CDR3 DNA sequence: TGTGCCTGGAGTGTAAGCGGGAGGTTCACTTACGAGCAGTACTTC. Protein sequence: CAWSVSGRFTYEQYF.

This clone was observed once. V usage is TRBV24-1 and J usage is TRBJ2-2; D not certain. From germline, CDR1 is KGHDR and CDR2 SFDVKD. The CDR3 has 12 amino acids. Between the trimmed V and J ends, which lost 1 base and 6 bases, there was a span of 2 bases. DNA of the CDR3: TGTGCCACCAGTGATTTCTCCGGGGAGCTGTTTTTT. This gives the protein CATSDFSGELFF.

The CDR3 region is CASSTPGTASYEQYF. The CDR3, as DNA: TGTGCCAGCAGCACCCCCGGGACAGCAAGCTACGAGCAGTACTTC. This rearrangement joins TRBV6-2 or TRBV6-3 to TRBJ2-7, with 7 bases fitting TRBD1. This CDR3 has 15 amino acids. CDR1 is MNHEY, CDR2 SVGEGT, per germline. Trimming took 6 bases from V and 3 from J; bases not matched to a gene: 11.